Listed below are T cell receptor beta chains from one sample, sequenced in a study of identifying expanded T cells in peripheral blood. Method: immunoSEQ multiplex PCR; TCRdb's copy keeps in-frame clones and lacks some. This sample has approximately 90,000 clones, with around nine tenths found just once. The sample was blood. These receptors all come from a person aged 18-69 years in good health. Each CDR3 is given with its conserved first and last residue. The order of the fields is clone size, D gene, V gene, J gene, CDR3 protein, CDR3 DNA. A D gene is named only where the DNA matches it firmly. The size field is filled for only some rows; it gives once, few, many or a size class.

size: .; D: .; V: TRBV6-5; J: TRBJ1-5; CDR3: CASRPAGHQNQPQHF; DNA: TGTGCCAGCAGGCCCGCGGGACACCAAAATCAGCCCCAGCATTTT
size: .; D: .; V: TRBV6-6; J: TRBJ2-6; CDR3: CASSPVTSGANVLTF; DNA: TGTGCCAGCAGCCCCGTAACCTCTGGGGCCAACGTCCTGACTTTC
size: .; D: .; V: TRBV18; J: TRBJ1-2; CDR3: CASSPPGGNYGYTF; DNA: TGTGCCAGCTCACCACCAGGGGGGAACTATGGCTACACCTTC
size: once; D: .; V: TRBV5-6; J: TRBJ2-3; CDR3: CASSLEQGGFTDTQYF; DNA: TGTGCCAGCAGCTTGGAACAGGGTGGTTTCACAGATACGCAGTATTTT
size: once; D: .; V: TRBV6-1; J: TRBJ2-1; CDR3: CASSPLGGSYNEQFF; DNA: TGTGCCAGCAGTCCACTAGGGGGCTCCTACAATGAGCAGTTCTTC
size: .; D: TRBD1; V: TRBV6-5; J: TRBJ2-2; CDR3: CASSRGTGEAGELFF; DNA: TGTGCCAGCAGTCGAGGGACAGGGGAGGCCGGGGAGCTGTTTTTT
size: .; D: .; V: TRBV6-4; J: TRBJ2-3; CDR3: CASSDSGGADTQYF; DNA: TGTGCCAGCAGTGACTCGGGGGGCGCAGATACGCAGTATTTT
size: .; D: TRBD1; V: TRBV5-1; J: TRBJ2-5; CDR3: CASSLEGAGETQYF; DNA: TGCGCCAGCAGCTTGGAGGGGGCCGGAGAGACCCAGTACTTC
size: .; D: TRBD1; V: TRBV7-2; J: TRBJ2-3; CDR3: CASSLEQGVLDTQYF; DNA: TGTGCCAGCAGCTTAGAACAGGGGGTATTAGATACGCAGTATTTT
size: .; D: .; V: TRBV4-2; J: TRBJ2-3; CDR3: CASSPFASTDTQYF; DNA: TGTGCCAGCAGTCCCTTTGCGAGCACAGATACGCAGTATTTT
size: .; D: .; V: TRBV11-2; J: TRBJ2-1; CDR3: CASSLVGGSYNEQFF; DNA: TGTGCCAGCAGCTTAGTAGGCGGGTCCTACAATGAGCAGTTCTTC